These 15 T cell receptor beta chains share one sample of origin, sequenced in a study of human T cells and chemical hapten exposure. Time point in this sample: patch test 2, 6 weeks after DPC sensitization. Treatment described: therapeutic diphenylcyclopropenone sensitization with weekly scalp DPC. A single record per CDR3 protein comes from TCRdb applying MiXCR to the RACE reads. The sample has tens of thousands of distinct CDR3 sequences, approximately 9.9% seen once. The sequences come from whole blood, collected in connection with sensitization to the hapten diphenylcyclopropenone (DPC). These receptors all come from a man aged 35 to 55 with alopecia areata. Some clones in this sample may be carry-over from other donors' samples.

The chain combines TRBV14 with TRBJ1-2; D not resolved. CDR1 and CDR2 (germline): SGHDN, FVKESK. V was clipped by 1 base and J by 4 bases, with 7 bases between them. CDR3 size: 13 residues. The CDR3 spells CASSQAKAYGYTF. CDR3 DNA: TGTGCCAGCAGCCAAGCGAAGGCCTATGGCTACACCTTC. Using reference TRBV14 and TRBJ1-2 for the parts outside the CDR3, the full variable domain is EAGVTQFPSHSVIEKGQTVTLRCDPISGHDNLYWYRRVMGKEIKFLLHFVKESKQDESGMPNNRFLAERTGGTYSTLKVQPAELEDSGVYFCASSQAKAYGYTFGSGTRLTVV.

In this sample, this clonotype turned up many times. This chain connects TRBV7-8 to TRBJ1-5, with D unclear. This CDR3 contains 14 residues. Per the germline V gene, CDR1 is SGHVS and CDR2 is FQNEAQ. Deletions cut 1 base from V and 7 bases from J, with 11 bases between. The CDR3 region is CASSLDPFSQPQHF. The DNA of the CDR3 is TGTGCCAGCAGCTTAGATCCATTCTCCCAGCCCCAGCATTTT.

This clonotype was counted between two and nine times. The chain has TRBV28 and TRBJ2-5, with D unclear. Germline values: CDR1 MDHEN, CDR2 SYDVKM. The ends were cut back, 5 bases at V and 3 bases at J, with 16 bases in the middle. The CDR3 has 15 amino acids. The CDR3 region is CASSPALGPKETQYF. Here the CDR3 DNA reads TGTGCCAGCAGTCCCGCACTGGGCCCAAAAGAGACCCAGTACTTC.

The chain uses TRBV18 and TRBJ1-2; 12 bases match TRBD1. The trim removed 0 bases at V and 2 bases at J, leaving 1 base unmatched. The CDR3 has 16 amino acids. Per germline, CDR1 KGHSH and CDR2 LQKENI. As DNA, the CDR3 is TGTGCCAGCTCACCACCGGGGACAGGGGGCAACTATGGCTACACCTTC. This gives the protein CASSPPGTGGNYGYTF.

This clonotype has ten or more counts. The J gene is TRBJ2-1, the V gene TRBV20-1; 11 positions agree with TRBD2. V lost 1 base to trimming and J lost 8 bases; unmatched junction nucleotides: 7. The CDR3 covers 15 residues. Per the germline V gene, CDR1 is DFQATT and CDR2 is SNEGSKA (reference sequence). The CDR3 region is CSARVSGRAGDEQFF. The CDR3 DNA reads as TGCAGTGCTAGAGTTAGCGGGAGGGCCGGGGATGAGCAGTTCTTC.

The chain joins TRBV6-2 or TRBV6-3 to TRBJ2-6; TRBD1 might be the D (5 bases). The germline V gene has CDR1 MNHEY and CDR2 SVGEGT. This CDR3 is 18 amino acids long. V lost 0 bases, J lost 0 bases, and 12 bases lay in between. CDR3 sequence: CASSYSAGKPSGANVLTF. The CDR3 DNA follows: TGTGCCAGCAGTTACTCGGCAGGGAAACCCTCTGGGGCCAACGTCCTGACTTTC.

The sample holds many counts of this clonotype. The chain is built from TRBV18 and TRBJ2-3; TRBD1 agrees at 7 bases. This CDR3 has 14 residues. The junction had 5 bases not matched to a gene; V was cut back by 5 bases and J by 3 bases. CDR1 and CDR2 (germline): KGHSH, LQKENI. CDR3 bases: TGTGCCAGCTCATCAACAGGGGTAACAGATACGCAGTATTTT. Translating it yields CASSSTGVTDTQYF.

J is TRBJ2-7 and V is TRBV6-5, with 8 bases that match TRBD1. CDR1 is MNHEY and CDR2 is SVGAGI in the germline V gene. The J segment lost 6 bases and the V segment lost 5 bases, leaving 9 bases of the junction unmatched. The CDR3 runs 14 residues. The CDR3 coding sequence is TGTGCCAGCAGTGCGACAGGGGATTGGGTCGAGCAGTACGTC. This codes for CASSATGDWVEQYV.

This clonotype has a handful of counts. J is TRBJ2-1 and V is TRBV24-1; tentatively, D is TRBD1 or TRBD2 (5 bases each). The CDR3 covers 12 residues. The germline gives CDR1 KGHDR, CDR2 SFDVKD. The germline V and J ends were trimmed by 3 bases and 12 bases, with 11 bases remaining between them. The CDR3 DNA follows: TGTGCCACCAGTGATATCGGGACCCTGCAGTTCTTC. Protein product: CATSDIGTLQFF.

This clonotype was seen ten or more times. One end of the junction is discordant with germline, which a read error may explain. V gene TRBV10-3 combines with J gene TRBJ1-2, with 10 bases that match TRBD1. Per germline, CDR1 ENHRY and CDR2 SYGVKD. This CDR3 is 14 amino acids long. The CDR3 DNA reads as TGTGCCATCAGTTTAGGACAGGGGGAGCATGGCTACAGATTC. It is translated as CAISLGQGEHGYRF.

This clonotype was seen a handful of times. This chain connects TRBV11-2 to TRBJ1-2; 11 bases are a match to TRBD1. V gave up 7 bases and J gave up 8 bases; unmatched junction bases: 15. The CDR3 is 16 amino acids. Germline loops: CDR1 SGHAT, CDR2 FQNNGV. The DNA of the CDR3 is TGTGCCAGCACCGCGCGGACAGGGGGCTCTCTGGAAGGCTACACCTTC. It encodes CASTARTGGSLEGYTF. The full variable domain, rest sourced from reference TRBV11-2 and TRBJ1-2, is EAGVAQSPRYKIIEKRQSVAFWCNPISGHATLYWYQQILGQGPKLLIQFQNNGVVDDSQLPKDRFSAERLKGVDSTLKIQPAKLEDSAVYLCASTARTGGSLEGYTFGSGTRLTVV.

This clonotype has only a few counts. The chain carries TRBV19 and TRBJ2-5; D is tentatively TRBD1 or TRBD2 (5 bases each). Germline CDR1 is LNHDA and CDR2 is SQIVND (reference sequence). The CDR3 runs 14 residues. Trimming shortened V by 6 bases and J by 4 bases, and 15 bases separated the two germline ends. The CDR3: CASSGTVRGETQYF. The CDR3 DNA reads TGTGCCAGTAGCGGGACGGTTAGGGGAGAGACCCAGTACTTC.

The chain uses TRBV6-2 or TRBV6-3 and TRBJ2-1; a weak D match, TRBD2 (6 bases). Germline values: CDR1 MNHEY, CDR2 SVGEGT. The CDR3 sequence is 15 residues long. V was shortened by 0 bases and J by 4 bases, with 10 bases between the two germline ends. The CDR3 DNA reads as TGTGCCAGCAGTTACTCCCTGGGACTTTACAATGAGCAGTTCTTC. Its protein product is CASSYSLGLYNEQFF.

This clonotype came up a few times. The CDR3 protein is CASSQRTGADTQYF. The CDR3 bases are TGTGCCAGCAGCCAAAGAACAGGGGCAGATACGCAGTATTTT. This chain links TRBV7-9 with TRBJ2-3, with TRBD1 identical over 7 bases. Germline V CDR1 and CDR2: SEHNR, FQNEAQ (reference sequence). Germline trimming cut 5 bases from V and 4 bases from J; bases unmatched to any gene: 6. The CDR3 is 14 amino acids.

This chain uses TRBV24-1 with TRBJ2-6; TRBD2 matches at 8 bases. Germline values: CDR1 KGHDR, CDR2 SFDVKD. V lost 9 bases and J lost 2; bases outside the gene matches: 8. The CDR3 runs 16 residues. CDR3 in amino acids: CATGLAIGAGANVLTF. Here the CDR3 DNA reads TGTGCCACCGGACTAGCCATCGGTGCTGGGGCCAACGTCCTGACTTTC.